The TCR beta chain under discussion was sequenced for a study of human T cells and chemical hapten exposure. At least ten counts were recorded for this clonotype. Noted time point: patch test 3, about 24 weeks after DPC sensitization. Treatment in this sample: therapeutic diphenylcyclopropenone sensitization with weekly scalp DPC. TCRdb analysed the RACE reads with MiXCR anew, one entry per CDR3 protein. Of about 52,000 distinct CDR3 sequences detected, 9% to 10% appear once; the ten largest clones hold roughly 15%. The CDR3 loop spans 15 amino acids. Germline V gives CDR1 SGHNT, CDR2 YYREEE (reference sequence). The V end lost 1 base, the J end lost 7 bases, and 14 bases lay between the germline ends.

The V call is TRBV5-4, the J call TRBJ1-4; weak D call: TRBD1 (6 bases). The TCR sequence derives from a woman aged 40 to 55 with alopecia areata. Some clones in this sample may be carry-over from other donors' samples. The starting material was whole blood, obtained in connection with sensitization to the hapten diphenylcyclopropenone (DPC). CDR3 amino acids: CASSLTSQGIEKLFF. As DNA, the CDR3 is TGTGCCAGCAGCTTGACATCCCAGGGGATTGAAAAACTGTTTTTT.